This record covers a single TCR beta chain. Its antigen remains unknown. This sample is drawn from a study of shared clonotypes between healthy human individuals. Study-wide findings and caveats: The expectation was that sequencing depth would affect clonotype sharing among donors.

Genomic DNA for unsorted samples, which was extracted with the QIAamp DNA Blood Mini kit, came from roughly 100 million PBMCs. Between the trimmed V and J ends, which lost 5 bases and 3 bases, there was a span of 19 bases. Germline assignment: CDR1 SGHAT and CDR2 FQDESV (reference sequence). The CDR3 extends over 16 amino acids. Data came from immunoSEQ multiplex PCR; TCRdb stores just in-frame clones and leaves some out. In the table there are some 450,000 clones, roughly four fifths of which are singletons. Sequenced sample: PBMCs. This chain links TRBV11-1 with TRBJ2-5; a weak D match, TRBD1 (5 bases). This clonotype originated in a middle-aged woman in good health. Some clones in this sample may be carry-over from other donors' samples. CDR3 region: CASSPLGQGIEETQYF. The DNA of the CDR3 is TGTGCCAGCAGCCCATTGGGGCAGGGTATAGAAGAGACCCAGTACTTC.